The rows below give T cell receptor beta chains drawn from one sample of a study of blood T cell repertoires in COVID-19. Here immunoSEQ multiplex PCR was the method, and the copy in TCRdb shows in-frame clones only, minus some. In the table there are around 160,000 clones, approximately 92% of which are singletons. The sample consisted of peripheral blood. Receptor source: a man aged 18 to 30 with COVID-19, enrolled during active disease. Each CDR3 is given with its conserved first and last residue. D genes are given only for firm matches. A clone size is listed for some rows: how often the clone was seen (once, few, many), or a class if it is expanded.

cdr3_length d_call j_call v_call clone_size cdr3_nt cdr3_aa
16 . TRBJ2-7 TRBV5-6 . TGTGCCAGCAGCTTGAGTACTATCCGACTTCACTACGAGCAGTACTTC CASSLSTIRLHYEQYF
16 TRBD2 TRBJ2-7 TRBV9 . TGTGCCAGCAGCGTAGGGGGCGGGAGGAACCACCACGAGCAGTACTTC CASSVGGGRNHHEQYF
15 TRBD1 TRBJ2-6 TRBV5-1 . TGCGCCAGCAACAGGGGGCAGCCTGGGGCCAACGTCCTGACTTTC CASNRGQPGANVLTF
13 TRBD2 TRBJ2-1 TRBV19 . TGTGCCACCCATCGGGGACTAGCGGATGAGCAGTTCTTC CATHRGLADEQFF
18 . TRBJ2-6 TRBV5-1 . TGCGCCAGCAGCTTGGGTCCACCAACCAGCTCTGGGGCCAACGTCCTGACTTTC CASSLGPPTSSGANVLTF
16 TRBD2 TRBJ2-5 TRBV28 . TGTGCCAGCAGTTATGGGGGACTAGCGGACGGAGAGACCCAGTACTTC CASSYGGLADGETQYF
12 . TRBJ2-3 TRBV5-4 . TGTGCCAGCAGCTTTCAGGCAGATACGCAGTATTTT CASSFQADTQYF
15 . TRBJ2-6 TRBV6-5 . TGTGCCAGCAGTATCGGAGGGCCTGGGGCCAACGTCCTGACTTTC CASSIGGPGANVLTF
17 . TRBJ2-2 TRBV19 . TGTGCCAGTAGTATAGTCCCCCCACGCAGGAACACCGGGGAGCTGTTTTTT CASSIVPPRRNTGELFF
14 . TRBJ1-1 TRBV24-1 . TGTGCCACCAGTGATTCTAACAGGGAAGGTGAAGCTTTCTTT CATSDSNREGEAFF
18 . TRBJ1-1 TRBV18 . TGTGCCAGCTCACCCCAAAGCGAGACAGTCCCGGACAACACTGAAGCTTTCTTT CASSPQSETVPDNTEAFF
15 TRBD1 TRBJ2-7 TRBV9 . TGTGCCAGCAGCGTGGGGACAGGGGGTACCTACGAGCAGTACTTC CASSVGTGGTYEQYF
12 . TRBJ2-7 TRBV10-1 . TGCGCCAGCAGTGAGGGCAGGGGCGAGCAGTACTTC CASSEGRGEQYF
14 TRBD2 TRBJ2-7 TRBV4-3 once TGCGCCAGCAGCCTCTCAGCGGGAGTCGACGAGCAGTACTTC CASSLSAGVDEQYF
14 . TRBJ2-5 TRBV5-4 . TGTGCCAGCAGCGTACCGGGACAACAAGAGACCCAGTACTTC CASSVPGQQETQYF
12 TRBD1 TRBJ2-7 TRBV3-1/TRBV3-2 . TGTGCCAGCAGCCCACAGGGGTGGGAGCAGTACTTC CASSPQGWEQYF
14 . TRBJ2-3 TRBV5-4 . TGTGCCAGCAGCTTGCTAGCGCGCACAGATACGCAGTATTTT CASSLLARTDTQYF
16 TRBD2 TRBJ2-7 TRBV3-1/TRBV3-2 . TGTGCCAGCAGCCCACGGACTAGCGGGAGTTTCTACGAGCAGTACTTC CASSPRTSGSFYEQYF
15 TRBD2 TRBJ2-2 TRBV5-1 . TGCGCCAGCAGCCGCAGCGGGAGTGTCACCGGGGAGCTGTTTTTT CASSRSGSVTGELFF
19 TRBD1 TRBJ2-3 TRBV13 . TGTGCCAGCAGCTCACCCCTTCGGCAGGGGGCTGAGCGCACAGATACGCAGTATTTT CASSSPLRQGAERTDTQYF
14 TRBD2 TRBJ2-3 TRBV11-2 once TGTGCCAGCAGCTTCAGTGGACTAGAGGATACGCAGTATTTT CASSFSGLEDTQYF
16 TRBD2 TRBJ2-3 TRBV6-2/TRBV6-3 . TGTGCCAGCAGTTACGGACCGGGAGGGGGTCGGGATACGCAGTATTTT CASSYGPGGGRDTQYF